The T cell receptor beta chain described here comes from a study of response to subunit inactivated influenza vaccine. This clonotype has just a few counts. What it binds is not known. TCRdb passed the RT-PCR reads through MiXCR, listing each CDR3 protein once. The sample lists about 540,000 distinct CDR3 sequences, around 21% occurring once. Whole-study results and caveats: The study's authors posited that every seasonal influenza vaccination enlists few new T cells.

This sample also appeared in a second study, on T cells expressing NK-cell markers. That work contributes: What made the TCR beta cDNA was 5'RACE template switching with UMIs. The sequencing cohort of eight donors included seven HCMV-seropositive individuals and one seronegative individual.

The source material was CD4+ T cells sorted from PBMCs, sampled less than 13 days after vaccination. The source is a man aged 50-60 years who received an inactivated influenza vaccine.

CDR3 protein: CASSSPGILGYEQYF. DNA of the CDR3: TGCGCCAGCAGCTCCCCAGGGATCTTGGGGTACGAGCAGTACTTC. The genes are TRBV5-1 and TRBJ2-7; D might be TRBD1 (5 bases). Per the germline V gene, CDR1 is SGHRS and CDR2 is YFSETQ. Trimming took off 3 bases at V and 4 bases at J, with 17 bases between the two ends. This CDR3 is 15 amino acids long.